This paragraph covers one T cell receptor beta chain sequence. Treatment denoted: randomized to nivolumab then ipilimumab (arm A) or the reverse (arm B). This sample was included in a study of sequential checkpoint blockade in melanoma. Background on the study: After both sequences, patients received maintenance nivolumab.

Sequenced by immunoSEQ multiplex PCR; TCRdb stores in-frame clones only, minus some. The sample contains a few thousand clones, about 25% of which appear only once. Germline V gene lookup returns CDR1 SGDLS and CDR2 YYNGEE. V lost 2 bases, J lost 0 bases, and 6 bases lay in between. This CDR3 spans 13 amino acids. The V gene is TRBV9, the J gene TRBJ2-7; the D call may be TRBD1 or TRBD2 (5 bases each). This clonotype was obtained from a human donor with melanoma. Material: tumor tissue (inferred from file names), obtained from a patient given nivolumab and ipilimumab in sequence. CDR3: CASSVGGSYEQYF. In DNA form, the CDR3 reads TGTGCCAGCAGCGTTGGGGGCTCCTACGAGCAGTACTTC.